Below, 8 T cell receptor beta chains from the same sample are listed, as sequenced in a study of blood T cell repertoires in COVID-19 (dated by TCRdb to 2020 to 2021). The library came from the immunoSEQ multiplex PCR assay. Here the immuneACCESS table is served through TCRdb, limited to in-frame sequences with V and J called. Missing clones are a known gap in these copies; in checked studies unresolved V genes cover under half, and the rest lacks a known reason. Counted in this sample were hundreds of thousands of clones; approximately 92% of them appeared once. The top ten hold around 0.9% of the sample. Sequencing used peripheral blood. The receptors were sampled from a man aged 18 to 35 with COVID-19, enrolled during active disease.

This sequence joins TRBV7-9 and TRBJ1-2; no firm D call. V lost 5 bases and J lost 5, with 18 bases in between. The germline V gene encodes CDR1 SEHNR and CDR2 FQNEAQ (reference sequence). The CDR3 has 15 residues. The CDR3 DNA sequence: TGTGCCAGCAGCCCACCGACCCCCGCGGGGTATGGCTACACCTTC. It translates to CASSPPTPAGYGYTF.

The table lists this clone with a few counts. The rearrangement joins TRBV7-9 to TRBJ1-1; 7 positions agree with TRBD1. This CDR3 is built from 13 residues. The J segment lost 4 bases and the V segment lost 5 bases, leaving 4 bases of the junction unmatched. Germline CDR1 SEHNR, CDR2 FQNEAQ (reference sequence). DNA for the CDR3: TGTGCCAGCAGCGAGGGGGCGAGCACTGAAGCTTTCTTT. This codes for CASSEGASTEAFF.

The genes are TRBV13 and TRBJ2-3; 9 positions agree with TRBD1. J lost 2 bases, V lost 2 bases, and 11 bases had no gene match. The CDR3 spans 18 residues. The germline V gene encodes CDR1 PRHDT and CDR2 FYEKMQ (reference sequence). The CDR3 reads CASSLIPGQGDSTDTQYF. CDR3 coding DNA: TGTGCCAGCAGCTTAATCCCGGGACAGGGAGACTCCACAGATACGCAGTATTTT.

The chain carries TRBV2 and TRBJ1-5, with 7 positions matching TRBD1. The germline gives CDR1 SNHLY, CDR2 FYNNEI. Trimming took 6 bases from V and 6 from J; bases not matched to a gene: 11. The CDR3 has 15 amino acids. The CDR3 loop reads CASRETTQGSQPQHF. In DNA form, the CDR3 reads TGTGCCAGCAGAGAGACCACACAGGGGTCTCAGCCCCAGCATTTT.

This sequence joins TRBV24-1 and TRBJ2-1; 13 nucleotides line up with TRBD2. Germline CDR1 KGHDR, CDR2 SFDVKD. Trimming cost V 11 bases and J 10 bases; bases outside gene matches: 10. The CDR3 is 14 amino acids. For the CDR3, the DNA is TGTGCCATTGGACTAGCGGGGGCCCCTTGGGAGCAGTTCTTC. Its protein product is CAIGLAGAPWEQFF.

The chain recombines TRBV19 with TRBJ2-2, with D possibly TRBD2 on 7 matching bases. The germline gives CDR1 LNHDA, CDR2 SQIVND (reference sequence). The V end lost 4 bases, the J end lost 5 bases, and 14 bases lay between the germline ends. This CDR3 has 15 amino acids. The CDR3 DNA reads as TGTGCCAGTAGTACCCGGGGGGCCCGAACCGGGGAGCTGTTTTTT. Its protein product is CASSTRGARTGELFF.

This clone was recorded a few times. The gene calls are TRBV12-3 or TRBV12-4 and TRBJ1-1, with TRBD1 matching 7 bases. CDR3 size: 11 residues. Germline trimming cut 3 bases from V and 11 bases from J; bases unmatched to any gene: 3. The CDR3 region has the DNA TGTGCCAGCAGTTTGGGCAGGGGGGCTTTCTTT. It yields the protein CASSLGRGAFF.

The CDR3 sequence is CASSSDRGRGYQPQHF. As DNA, the CDR3 is TGTGCCAGCAGCTCGGACAGGGGGCGAGGATACCAGCCCCAGCATTTT. The rearrangement links TRBV5-4 to TRBJ1-5, with 11 bases that match TRBD1. J lost 7 bases, V lost 3 bases, and 9 bases had no gene match. Germline V gene lookup returns CDR1 SGHNT and CDR2 YYREEE (reference sequence). There are 16 residues in the CDR3.